A single T cell receptor beta chain is shown here with its context. The antigen is undetermined. The sample originates from a study of OX40 agonist ivuxolimab in advanced cancers. Study observations and caveats: Averaging showed that CD8+ T cells had more expanded clones than CD4+ did.

Here immunoSEQ multiplex PCR was the method, and the copy in TCRdb shows in-frame clones only, minus some. The sample lists several thousand clones; approximately 73% were seen once. From germline, CDR1 is MNHEY and CDR2 SVGAGI. The CDR3 has 14 amino acids. Trimming took 0 bases from V and 5 from J, leaving 11 bases between them. V gene TRBV6-5 combines with J gene TRBJ2-7; D may be TRBD2 (5 bases). This clonotype was sampled from an adult with an advanced solid tumor such as melanoma, head and neck, liver or kidney cancer. Sequenced here: CD4+ or CD8+ T cells sorted from blood, sampled in a trial of the OX40 agonist ivuxolimab. CDR3 residues: CASSYSGSLDEQYF. As DNA, the CDR3 is TGTGCCAGCAGTTACTCGGGGAGCCTCGACGAGCAGTACTTC.